Sequencing of this T cell receptor beta chain was carried out in a study of blood T cells in healthy people across ages. V was trimmed by 6 bases and J by 7 bases, leaving 19 bases between them. The CDR3 is made up of 14 amino acids. The second PCR ran about 6 to 11 cycles with a sample-barcoded 5' primer and J-beta primers. Each of the samples gave a minimum of 2.5 million paired-end reads that contained CDR3. TCRdb re-derived calls from the 5' RACE reads in MiXCR, one entry per CDR3 protein. The sample includes 1.8 million or so distinct CDR3 sequences, approximately 40% of them seen just once. This rearrangement joins TRBV12-3 or TRBV12-4 to TRBJ2-7, with D tentatively TRBD2 (6 bases). The sequencing input was blood. The receptor was derived from a human donor in good health. The CDR3 loop reads CASSFGGRLQEQYF. DNA of the CDR3: TGTGCCAGCAGCTTCGGGGGACGACTTCAAGAGCAGTACTTC.